These 13 T cell receptor beta chains share one sample of origin, sequenced in a study of blood T cell repertoires in COVID-19. Clones were sequenced by immunoSEQ multiplex PCR, and TCRdb holds only the in-frame ones, with some missing. The sample contains about 92,000 clones, 55% to 80% of which appear only once. Sequencing was carried out using peripheral blood. Receptor source: a woman in her sixties or seventies in a cohort sampled during active or convalescent COVID-19.

The chain uses TRBV30 and TRBJ2-5, with D maybe TRBD1 (5 bases). V lost 3 bases, J lost 2 bases, and 13 bases lay in between. This CDR3 is 14 amino acids long. Looked up from germline, CDR1 is GTSNPN and CDR2 is SVGIG (reference sequence). The CDR3 sequence is CAWSQTRQQETQYF. The DNA of the CDR3 is TGTGCCTGGAGCCAGACCAGACAGCAAGAGACCCAGTACTTC.

The chain is built from TRBV7-3 and TRBJ2-3; TRBD1 aligns across 7 bases. V trimming: 2 bases; J trimming: 5 bases; junction bases outside the gene matches: 7. Germline V gene sequence: CDR1 SGHTA, CDR2 FQGTGA. The CDR3 has 15 amino acids. CDR3 sequence reads: CASSLGDSQGDTQYF. The CDR3 nucleotides read TGTGCCAGCAGCTTAGGGGACAGCCAAGGAGATACGCAGTATTTT. Looking up the rest from reference TRBV7-3 and TRBJ2-3 gives the full variable domain: GAGVSQTPSNKVTEKGKYVELRCDPISGHTALYWYRQSLGQGPEFLIYFQGTGAADDSGLPNDRFFAVRPEGSVSTLKIQRTERGDSAVYLCASSLGDSQGDTQYFGPGTRLTVL.

This clone showed up just a few times. The rearrangement joins TRBV4-3 to TRBJ2-7; D is perhaps TRBD2 (5 bases). The CDR3 is 17 amino acids. Germline-derived CDR1 and CDR2 are LGHNA and YSLEER. V lost 0 bases and J 5 bases, leaving 20 bases between the germline ends. The CDR3 here is CASSQDLLGTRVHEQYF. CDR3 nucleotide sequence: TGCGCCAGCAGCCAAGATCTTTTGGGCACTAGGGTCCACGAGCAGTACTTC.

This chain joins TRBV27 and TRBJ2-7, with 11 bases matching TRBD1. Germline trimming cut 5 bases from V and 5 bases from J; bases unmatched to any gene: 5. The CDR3 loop spans 14 amino acids. Looked up from germline, CDR1 is MNHEY and CDR2 is SMNVEV (reference sequence). In DNA, the CDR3 is TGTGCCAGCAGTCAGGGACAGGGGGTCCACGAGCAGTACTTC. This encodes CASSQGQGVHEQYF.

The rearrangement uses TRBV5-5 and TRBJ1-5; perhaps TRBD1 as D (5 bases). V lost 1 base and J 5 bases, leaving 7 bases between the germline ends. CDR3 length: 13 amino acids. Germline V CDR1 and CDR2: SGHKS, YYEKEE (reference sequence). The CDR3 is CASSLWGDQPQHF. As DNA, the CDR3 is TGTGCCAGCAGCTTGTGGGGGGATCAGCCCCAGCATTTT.

This clone was recorded once. The chain employs TRBV19 and TRBJ2-7; maybe TRBD2 (5 bases). Germline V gene sequence: CDR1 LNHDA, CDR2 SQIVND (reference sequence). V lost 3 bases and J lost 4, with 7 bases in between. This CDR3 is 12 amino acids long. The CDR3 DNA is TGTGCCAGTAGTATCGGGAATTACGAGCAGTACTTC. It specifies CASSIGNYEQYF.

The rearrangement uses TRBV5-1 and TRBJ2-2; tentatively, D is TRBD2 (5 bases). V shed 6 bases and J shed 0 bases, with 9 bases lying between them. This CDR3 is 14 amino acids long. The germline gives CDR1 SGHRS, CDR2 YFSETQ. CDR3 in DNA: TGCGCCAGCACGGCGGGCTCGAACACCGGGGAGCTGTTTTTT. Protein sequence: CASTAGSNTGELFF.

The chain combines TRBV7-9 with TRBJ2-3; 13 positions agree with TRBD2. V shed 4 bases and J 2 bases; nucleotides not matched to a gene: 3. Germline V gene lookup returns CDR1 SEHNR and CDR2 FQNEAQ (reference sequence). The CDR3 runs 16 residues. In nucleotides, the CDR3 is TGTGCCAGCAGCTGGGGGACTAGCGGGATCACAGATACGCAGTATTTT. Translating it yields CASSWGTSGITDTQYF.

The CDR3 spells CASRVANTGELFF. Written as DNA, the CDR3 is TGTGCCAGCCGAGTAGCAAACACCGGGGAGCTGTTTTTT. The rearrangement uses TRBV6-5 and TRBJ2-2; D ambiguous. The CDR3 spans 13 residues. The ends were cut back, 8 bases at V and 2 bases at J, with 9 bases in the middle. Germline CDR1 reads MNHEY; CDR2 reads SVGAGI.

The chain employs TRBV5-1 and TRBJ2-1; 8 bases align to TRBD1. The CDR3 spans 17 residues. Trimming removed 4 bases from V and 0 bases from J; junction bases left unmatched: 9. Germline V gene sequence: CDR1 SGHRS, CDR2 YFSETQ. The CDR3 is CASSPDTGGSSYNEQFF. The DNA of the CDR3 is TGCGCCAGCAGCCCCGACACAGGGGGTAGCTCCTACAATGAGCAGTTCTTC.

The chain employs TRBV9 and TRBJ1-1; D ambiguous. Trimming left V 0 bases short and J 0 bases short, with 15 bases between. Per the germline V gene, CDR1 is SGDLS and CDR2 is YYNGEE. The CDR3 is made up of 17 amino acids. Written as DNA, the CDR3 is TGTGCCAGCAGCGTAGGGGATTATGGAGGGATGAACACTGAAGCTTTCTTT. Protein sequence: CASSVGDYGGMNTEAFF.

The V call is TRBV11-3, the J call TRBJ2-3; TRBD1 matches at 7 bases. The germline gives CDR1 SGHNT, CDR2 YENEEA. Germline trimming cut 0 bases from V and 4 bases from J; bases unmatched to any gene: 4. This CDR3 is built from 15 residues. This chain's CDR3 is CASSLEGGAADTQYF. Written as DNA, the CDR3 is TGTGCCAGCAGCTTAGAAGGGGGCGCCGCAGATACGCAGTATTTT.

The chain carries TRBV11-2 and TRBJ2-3; 10 bases match TRBD2. CDR1 and CDR2 (germline): SGHAT, FQNNGV. This CDR3 has 16 residues. Trimming cost V 1 base and J 5 bases; bases outside gene matches: 6. CDR3 amino acids: CASSLGWLAGEDTQYF. In DNA form, the CDR3 reads TGTGCCAGCAGCTTAGGGTGGCTAGCGGGGGAAGATACGCAGTATTTT.